The rows below give T cell receptor beta chains drawn from one sample of a study of T cells in Graves' hyperthyroidism and ophthalmopathy. TCRdb called the multiplex PCR reads again in MiXCR, with one record for every CDR3 protein. Counted here are a few hundred thousand distinct CDR3 sequences, 20% occurring once; the ten biggest clones make up 26%. Sequenced sample: blood. All receptors derive from a man younger than 30 with Graves' hyperthyroidism. Both conserved end residues are part of each CDR3. A D gene is named only where the DNA matches it firmly. Rows give clone size only sometimes, using once, few, many, or a class for an expanded clone.

v_call	d_call	j_call	clone_size	cdr3_nt	cdr3_aa
TRBV20-1	TRBD2	TRBJ2-5	few	TGCAGTGCTAGAGATCTGGCGGGAGGCCAAGAGACCCAGTACTTC	CSARDLAGGQETQYF
TRBV7-8	-	TRBJ2-5	many	TGTGCCAGCAGCTTAGTAGGCAGAACACACCAAGAGACCCAGTACTTC	CASSLVGRTHQETQYF
TRBV7-6	-	TRBJ1-1	many	TGTGCCAGCAGCTTAGCGCAGGATGCGAACACTGAAGCTTTCTTT	CASSLAQDANTEAFF
TRBV29-1	-	TRBJ1-2	few	TGCAGCGTTGTGGCGGGGGGCGGCTATGGCTACACCTTC	CSVVAGGGYGYTF
TRBV6-5	-	TRBJ1-2	-	TGTGCCAGCAGTTACTTCGGCCTTTCCCATGGTTACACCTTC	CASSYFGLSHGYTF
TRBV20-1	TRBD1	TRBJ2-6	few	TGCAGTGCTGACAGGGCTGGGGCCAACGTCCTGACTTTC	CSADRAGANVLTF
TRBV28	-	TRBJ2-7	-	TGTGCCATACCCGGGGACATGGGCGAGCAGTACTTC	CAIPGDMGEQYF
TRBV6-5	-	TRBJ1-6	-	TGTGCCAGCAGTTACAGGGCATTTAATTCCTCACCCCTCCACTTT	CASSYRAFNSSPLHF
TRBV6-7	-	TRBJ2-7	many	TGTGCCAGCAGTTACTTGCTAGAGCCATACGGACGGTTGACCTACGAGCAGTACTTC	CASSYLLEPYGRLTYEQYF
TRBV2	-	TRBJ2-2	few	TGTGCCAGCGGAGGGAACGGAAACACCGGGGAGCTGTTTTTT	CASGGNGNTGELFF
TRBV28	-	TRBJ2-7	few	TGTGCCAGCAGTACGGTCAGCCAGATCTCCTTCGAGCAGTACTTC	CASSTVSQISFEQYF
TRBV6-5	-	TRBJ1-2	many	TGTGCCAGCAGTTCCGGGACGGTCTATGGCTACACCTTC	CASSSGTVYGYTF
TRBV11-2	TRBD2	TRBJ2-5	many	TGTGCCAGCAGCCCGGGACTAGCGGGGGTGCAAGAGACCCAGTACTTC	CASSPGLAGVQETQYF
TRBV27	-	TRBJ1-2	-	TGTGCCAGCAGTTTTAGTCGGACACCTTCGGACTATGGCTACACCTTC	CASSFSRTPSDYGYTF
TRBV6-1	-	TRBJ1-1	many	TGTGCCAGCAGTGCCCCGGGACACTTGAACACTGAAGCTTTCTTT	CASSAPGHLNTEAFF
TRBV7-9	TRBD1	TRBJ1-1	many	TGTGCCAGCAGCCGCAGCGGGACAGTCACTGAAGCTTTCTTT	CASSRSGTVTEAFF